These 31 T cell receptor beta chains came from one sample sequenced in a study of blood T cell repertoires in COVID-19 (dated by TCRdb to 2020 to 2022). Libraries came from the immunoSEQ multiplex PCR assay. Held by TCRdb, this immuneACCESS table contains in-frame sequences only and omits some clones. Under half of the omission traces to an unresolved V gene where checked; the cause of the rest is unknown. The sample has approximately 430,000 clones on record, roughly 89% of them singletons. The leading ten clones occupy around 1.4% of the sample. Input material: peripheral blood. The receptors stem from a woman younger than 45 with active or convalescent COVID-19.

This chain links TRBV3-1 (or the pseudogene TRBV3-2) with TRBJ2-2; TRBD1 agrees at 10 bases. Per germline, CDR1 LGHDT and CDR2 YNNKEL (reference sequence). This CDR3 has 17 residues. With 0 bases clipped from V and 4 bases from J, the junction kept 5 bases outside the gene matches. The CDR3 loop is CASSQDHGQGGTGELFF. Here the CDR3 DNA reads TGTGCCAGCAGCCAAGATCACGGACAGGGGGGCACCGGGGAGCTGTTTTTT.

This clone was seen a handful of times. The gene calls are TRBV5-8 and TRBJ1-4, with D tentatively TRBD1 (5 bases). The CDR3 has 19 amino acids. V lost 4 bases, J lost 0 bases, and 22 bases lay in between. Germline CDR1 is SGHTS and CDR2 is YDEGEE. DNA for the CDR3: TGTGCCAGCAGCCTGCGCGGGGGGGGACCATTTGCAACTAATGAAAAACTGTTTTTT. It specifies CASSLRGGGPFATNEKLFF.

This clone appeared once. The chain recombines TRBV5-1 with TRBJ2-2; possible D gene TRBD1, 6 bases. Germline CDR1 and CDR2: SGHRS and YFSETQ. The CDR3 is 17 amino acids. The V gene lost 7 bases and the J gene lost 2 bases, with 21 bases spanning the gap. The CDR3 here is CASSGALGRGNTGELFF. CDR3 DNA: TGCGCCAGCTCAGGGGCGCTTGGTAGGGGCAACACCGGGGAGCTGTTTTTT.

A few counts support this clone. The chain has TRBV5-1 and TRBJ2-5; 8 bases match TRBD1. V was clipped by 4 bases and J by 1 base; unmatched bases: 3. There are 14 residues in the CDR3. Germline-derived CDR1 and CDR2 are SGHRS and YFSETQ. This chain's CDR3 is CASSEGQVQETQYF. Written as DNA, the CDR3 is TGCGCCAGCAGCGAGGGACAGGTCCAAGAGACCCAGTACTTC. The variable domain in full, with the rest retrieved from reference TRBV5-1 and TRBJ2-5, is KAGVTQTPRYLIKTRGQQVTLSCSPISGHRSVSWYQQTPGQGLQFLFEYFSETQRNKGNFPGRFSGRQFSNSRSEMNVSTLELGDSALYLCASSEGQVQETQYFGPGTRLLVL.

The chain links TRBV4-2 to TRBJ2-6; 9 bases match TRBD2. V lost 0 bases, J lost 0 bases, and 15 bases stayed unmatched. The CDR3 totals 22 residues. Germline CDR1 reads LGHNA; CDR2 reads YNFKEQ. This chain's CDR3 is CASSQEVWVAGAPSSGANVLTF. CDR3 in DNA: TGTGCCAGCAGCCAAGAGGTTTGGGTAGCGGGAGCCCCAAGCTCTGGGGCCAACGTCCTGACTTTC.

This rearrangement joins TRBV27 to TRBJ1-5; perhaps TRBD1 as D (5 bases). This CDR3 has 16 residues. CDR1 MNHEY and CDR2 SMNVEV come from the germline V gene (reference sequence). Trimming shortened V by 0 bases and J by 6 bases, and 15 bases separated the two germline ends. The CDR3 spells CASSLSGTRPTQPQHF. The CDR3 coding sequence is TGTGCCAGCAGTTTATCTGGGACTCGGCCCACTCAGCCCCAGCATTTT.

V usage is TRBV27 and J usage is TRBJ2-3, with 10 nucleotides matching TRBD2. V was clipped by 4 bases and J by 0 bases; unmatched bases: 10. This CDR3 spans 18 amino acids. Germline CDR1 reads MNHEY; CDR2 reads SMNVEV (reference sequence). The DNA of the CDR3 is TGTGCCAGCAGTTCACTAGCGGGGAGGCAACCAAGCACAGATACGCAGTATTTT. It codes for CASSSLAGRQPSTDTQYF.

The CDR3 sequence is CASILAGQSNEQFF. The CDR3 DNA reads TGTGCCAGCATACTAGCAGGGCAATCAAATGAGCAGTTCTTC. This sequence joins TRBV6-5 and TRBJ2-1; a weak D match, TRBD2 (6 bases). This CDR3 region has 14 residues. V was shortened by 7 bases and J by 7 bases, with 17 bases between the two germline ends. CDR1 and CDR2 from the germline V gene are MNHEY and SVGAGI.

The CDR3 DNA reads TGTGCCAGCAGCCAAGATATTAGGCCGGAGCTATCCCAAGAGACCCAGTACTTC. Translated: CASSQDIRPELSQETQYF. The rearrangement links TRBV3-1 (or the pseudogene TRBV3-2) to TRBJ2-5; D call uncertain. The CDR3 runs 18 residues. The germline CDR1 and CDR2 sequences are LGHDT and YNNKEL (reference sequence). Trimming took off 0 bases at V and 1 base at J, with 18 bases between the two ends.

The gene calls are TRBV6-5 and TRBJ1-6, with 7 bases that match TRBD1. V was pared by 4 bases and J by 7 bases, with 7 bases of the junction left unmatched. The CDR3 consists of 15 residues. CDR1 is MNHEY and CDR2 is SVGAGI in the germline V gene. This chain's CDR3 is CASSSGQVENSPLHF. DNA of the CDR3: TGTGCCAGCAGTTCCGGACAGGTAGAAAATTCACCCCTCCACTTT.

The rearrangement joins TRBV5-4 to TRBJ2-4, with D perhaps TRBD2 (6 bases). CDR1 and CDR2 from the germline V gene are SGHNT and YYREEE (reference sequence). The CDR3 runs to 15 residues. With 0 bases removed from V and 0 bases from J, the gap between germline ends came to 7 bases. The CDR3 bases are TGTGCCAGCAGCTTGGGGGGGGTAGCCAAAAACATTCAGTACTTC. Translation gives CASSLGGVAKNIQYF.

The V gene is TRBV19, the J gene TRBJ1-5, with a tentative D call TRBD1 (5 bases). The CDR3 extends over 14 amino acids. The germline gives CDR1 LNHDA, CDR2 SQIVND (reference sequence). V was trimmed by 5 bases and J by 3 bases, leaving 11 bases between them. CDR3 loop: CASSSRVSNQPQHF. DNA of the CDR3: TGTGCCAGTAGTTCCAGGGTTTCCAATCAGCCCCAGCATTTT. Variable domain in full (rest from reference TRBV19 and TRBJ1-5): DGGITQSPKYLFRKEGQNVTLSCEQNLNHDAMYWYRQDPGQGLRLIYYSQIVNDFQKGDIAEGYSVSREKKESFPLTVTSAQKNPTAFYLCASSSRVSNQPQHFGDGTRLSIL.

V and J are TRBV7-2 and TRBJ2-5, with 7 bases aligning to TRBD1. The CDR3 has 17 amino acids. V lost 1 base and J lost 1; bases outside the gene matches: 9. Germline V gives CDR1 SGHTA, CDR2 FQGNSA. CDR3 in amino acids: CASSLVGPGTAQETQYF. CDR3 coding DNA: TGTGCCAGCAGCTTAGTAGGCCCCGGGACAGCCCAAGAGACCCAGTACTTC.

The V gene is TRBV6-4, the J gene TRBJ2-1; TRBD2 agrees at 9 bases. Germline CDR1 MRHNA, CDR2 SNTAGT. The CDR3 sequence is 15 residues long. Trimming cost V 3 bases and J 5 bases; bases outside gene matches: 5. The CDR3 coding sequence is TGTGCCAGCAGTGAGGAATCTAGCGGGAACAATGAGCAGTTCTTC. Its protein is CASSEESSGNNEQFF.

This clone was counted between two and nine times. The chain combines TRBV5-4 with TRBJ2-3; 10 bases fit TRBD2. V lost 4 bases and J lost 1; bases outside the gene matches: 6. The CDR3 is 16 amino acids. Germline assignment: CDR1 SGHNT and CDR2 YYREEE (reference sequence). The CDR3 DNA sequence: TGTGCCAGCAGCACCCTAGCGGGGGAGCGCACAGATACGCAGTATTTT. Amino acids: CASSTLAGERTDTQYF.

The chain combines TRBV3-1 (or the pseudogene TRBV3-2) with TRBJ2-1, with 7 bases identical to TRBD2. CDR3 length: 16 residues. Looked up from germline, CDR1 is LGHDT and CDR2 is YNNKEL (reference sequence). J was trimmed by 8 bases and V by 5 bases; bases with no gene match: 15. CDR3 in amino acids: CASSARASGTKDEQFF. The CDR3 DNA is TGTGCCAGCAGCGCCCGGGCGAGCGGGACGAAGGATGAGCAGTTCTTC.

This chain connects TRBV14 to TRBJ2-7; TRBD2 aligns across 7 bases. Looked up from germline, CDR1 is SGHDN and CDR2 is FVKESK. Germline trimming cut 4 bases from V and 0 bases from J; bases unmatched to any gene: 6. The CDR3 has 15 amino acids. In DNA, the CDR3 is TGTGCCAGCAGCCTAGCGGGCGGGGGCTCCTACGAGCAGTACTTC. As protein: CASSLAGGGSYEQYF.

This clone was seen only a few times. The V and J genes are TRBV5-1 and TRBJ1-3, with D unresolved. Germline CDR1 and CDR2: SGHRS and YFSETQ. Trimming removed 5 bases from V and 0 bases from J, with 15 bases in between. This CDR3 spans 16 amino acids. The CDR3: CASSQQPGSSGNTIYF. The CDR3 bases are TGCGCCAGCAGTCAGCAACCGGGGTCCTCTGGAAACACCATATATTTT.

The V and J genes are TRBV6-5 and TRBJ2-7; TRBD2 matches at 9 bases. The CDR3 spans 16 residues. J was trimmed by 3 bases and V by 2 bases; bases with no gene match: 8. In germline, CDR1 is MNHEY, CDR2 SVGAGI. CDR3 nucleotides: TGTGCCAGCAGTTACGAGATAGCGGGGGCGTTCTACGAGCAGTACTTC. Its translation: CASSYEIAGAFYEQYF.

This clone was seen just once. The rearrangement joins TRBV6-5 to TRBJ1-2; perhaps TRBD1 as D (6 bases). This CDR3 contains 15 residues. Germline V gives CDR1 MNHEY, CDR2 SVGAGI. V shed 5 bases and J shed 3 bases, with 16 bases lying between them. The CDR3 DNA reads TGTGCCAGCAGTCATTCCGGGACAAACGACTATGGCTACACCTTC. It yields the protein CASSHSGTNDYGYTF.

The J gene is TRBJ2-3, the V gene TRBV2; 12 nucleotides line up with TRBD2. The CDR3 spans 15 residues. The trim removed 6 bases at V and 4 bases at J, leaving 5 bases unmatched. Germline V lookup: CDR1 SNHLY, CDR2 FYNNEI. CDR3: CASRVLAGGPDTQYF. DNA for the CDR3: TGTGCCAGCAGGGTACTAGCGGGGGGACCAGATACGCAGTATTTT.

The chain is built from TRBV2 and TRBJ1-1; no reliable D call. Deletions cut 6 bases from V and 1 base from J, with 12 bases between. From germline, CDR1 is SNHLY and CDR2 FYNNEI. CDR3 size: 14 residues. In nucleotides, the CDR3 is TGTGCCAGCAGAGGGAGGCCCCCGAACACTGAAGCTTTCTTT. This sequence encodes CASRGRPPNTEAFF.

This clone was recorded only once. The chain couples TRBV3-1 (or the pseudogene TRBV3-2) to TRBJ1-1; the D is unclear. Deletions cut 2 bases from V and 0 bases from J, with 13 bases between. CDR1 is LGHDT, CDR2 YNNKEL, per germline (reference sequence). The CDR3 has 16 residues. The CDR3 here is CASSQSIGRLNTEAFF. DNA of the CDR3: TGTGCCAGCAGCCAAAGTATTGGCAGGTTGAACACTGAAGCTTTCTTT.

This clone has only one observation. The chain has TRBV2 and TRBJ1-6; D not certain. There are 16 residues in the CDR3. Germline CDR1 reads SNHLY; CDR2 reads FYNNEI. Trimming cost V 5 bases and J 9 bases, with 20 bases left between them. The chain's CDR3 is CASSPDMGSSGSPLHF. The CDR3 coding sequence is TGTGCCAGCAGTCCCGACATGGGGAGTTCAGGTTCACCCCTCCACTTT.

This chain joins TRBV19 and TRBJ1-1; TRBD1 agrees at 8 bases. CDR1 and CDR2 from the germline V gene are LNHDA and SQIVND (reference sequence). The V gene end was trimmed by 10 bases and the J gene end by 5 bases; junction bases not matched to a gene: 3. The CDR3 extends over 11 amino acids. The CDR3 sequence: CATTGGTEAFF. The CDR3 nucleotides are TGTGCCACAACAGGGGGGACTGAAGCTTTCTTT.

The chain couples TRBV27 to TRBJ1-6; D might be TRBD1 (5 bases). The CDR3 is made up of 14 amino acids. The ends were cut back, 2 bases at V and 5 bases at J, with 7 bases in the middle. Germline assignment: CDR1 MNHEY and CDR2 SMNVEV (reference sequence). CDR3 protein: CASSLGGNNSPLHF. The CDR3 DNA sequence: TGTGCCAGCAGTTTAGGGGGGAATAATTCACCCCTCCACTTT.

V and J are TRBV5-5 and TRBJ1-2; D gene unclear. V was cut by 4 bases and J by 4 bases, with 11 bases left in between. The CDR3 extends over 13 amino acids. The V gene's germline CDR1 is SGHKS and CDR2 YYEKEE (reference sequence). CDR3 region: CASSHPGSYGYTF. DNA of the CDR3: TGTGCCAGCAGCCACCCGGGATCCTATGGCTACACCTTC.

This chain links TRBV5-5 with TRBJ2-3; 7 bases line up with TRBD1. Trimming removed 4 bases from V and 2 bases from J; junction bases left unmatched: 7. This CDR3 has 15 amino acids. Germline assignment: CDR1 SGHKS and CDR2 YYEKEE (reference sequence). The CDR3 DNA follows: TGTGCCAGCAGCCTAGACGGGACAGTCACAGATACGCAGTATTTT. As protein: CASSLDGTVTDTQYF.

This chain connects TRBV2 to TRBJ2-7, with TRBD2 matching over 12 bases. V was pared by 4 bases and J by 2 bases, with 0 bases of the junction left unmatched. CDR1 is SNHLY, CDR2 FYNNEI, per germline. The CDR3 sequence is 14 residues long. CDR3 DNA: TGTGCCAGCAGTGGGACTAGCGGGACCTACGAGCAGTACTTC. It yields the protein CASSGTSGTYEQYF.

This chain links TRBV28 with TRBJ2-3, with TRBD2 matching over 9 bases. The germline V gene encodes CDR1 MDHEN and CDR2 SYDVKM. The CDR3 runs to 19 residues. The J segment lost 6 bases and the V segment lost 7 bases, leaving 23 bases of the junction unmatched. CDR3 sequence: CASTDPLGSGSGRGDTQYF. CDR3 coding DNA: TGTGCCAGCACGGACCCTTTGGGGAGCGGTAGCGGGAGAGGGGATACGCAGTATTTT.

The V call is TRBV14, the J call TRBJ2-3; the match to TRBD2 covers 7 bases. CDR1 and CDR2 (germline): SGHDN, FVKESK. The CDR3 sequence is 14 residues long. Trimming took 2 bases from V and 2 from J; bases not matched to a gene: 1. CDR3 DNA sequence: TGTGCCAGCAGCCAACTAGCGGACACAGATACGCAGTATTTT. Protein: CASSQLADTDTQYF.